The sample holds many counts of the clone carrying this T cell receptor beta chain. This sample is part of a study of T-cell reconstitution after alpha-beta-depleted transplantation in children. For TCRbeta, the library was prepared with unique molecular identifiers. TCRdb re-called the PCR reads with MiXCR, one entry per CDR3 protein. The table shows around 300,000 distinct CDR3 sequences, with under 14% occurring only once. With 5 bases removed from V and 7 bases from J, the gap between germline ends came to 9 bases. The CDR3 consists of 13 residues. Germline values: CDR1 PRHDT, CDR2 FYEKMQ (reference sequence).

The chain is built from TRBV13 and TRBJ1-6; D is uncertain. Sequencing was performed on peripheral blood, taken 180 days after TCRalphabeta/CD19-depleted stem cell transplant. The sequence was obtained from a male patient aged 2-9 years who had a stem cell transplant for chronic granulomatous disease, so the T cells may come from the graft donor. CDR3 in amino acids: CASSLILNSPLHF. For the CDR3, the DNA is TGTGCCAGCAGCCTGATATTGAATTCACCCCTCCACTTT.